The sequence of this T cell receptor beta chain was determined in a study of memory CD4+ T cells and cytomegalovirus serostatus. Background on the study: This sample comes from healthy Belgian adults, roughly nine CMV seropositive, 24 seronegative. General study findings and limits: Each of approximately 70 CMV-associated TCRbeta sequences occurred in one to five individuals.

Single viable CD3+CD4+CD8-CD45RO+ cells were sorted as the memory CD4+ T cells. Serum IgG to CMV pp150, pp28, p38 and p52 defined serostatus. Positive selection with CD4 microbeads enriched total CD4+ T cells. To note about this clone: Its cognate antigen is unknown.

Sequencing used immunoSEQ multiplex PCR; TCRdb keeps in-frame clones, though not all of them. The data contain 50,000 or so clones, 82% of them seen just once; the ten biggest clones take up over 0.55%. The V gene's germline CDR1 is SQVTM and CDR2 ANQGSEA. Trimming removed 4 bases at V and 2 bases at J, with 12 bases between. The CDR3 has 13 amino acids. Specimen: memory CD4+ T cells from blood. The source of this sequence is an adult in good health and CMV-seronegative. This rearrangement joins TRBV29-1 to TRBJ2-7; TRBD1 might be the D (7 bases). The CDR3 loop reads CSVGGDSTYEQYF. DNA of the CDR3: TGCAGCGTTGGCGGGGACAGCACCTACGAGCAGTACTTC.